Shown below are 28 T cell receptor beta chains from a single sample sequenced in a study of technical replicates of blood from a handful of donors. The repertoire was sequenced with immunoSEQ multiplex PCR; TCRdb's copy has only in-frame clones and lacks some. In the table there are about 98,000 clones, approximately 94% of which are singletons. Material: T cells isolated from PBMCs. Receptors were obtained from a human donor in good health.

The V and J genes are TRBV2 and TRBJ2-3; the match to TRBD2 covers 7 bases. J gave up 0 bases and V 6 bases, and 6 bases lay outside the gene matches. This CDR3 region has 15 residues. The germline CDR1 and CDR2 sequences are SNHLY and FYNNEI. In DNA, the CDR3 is TGTGCCAGCAGCATACTAGCGCCTAGCACAGATACGCAGTATTTT. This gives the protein CASSILAPSTDTQYF.

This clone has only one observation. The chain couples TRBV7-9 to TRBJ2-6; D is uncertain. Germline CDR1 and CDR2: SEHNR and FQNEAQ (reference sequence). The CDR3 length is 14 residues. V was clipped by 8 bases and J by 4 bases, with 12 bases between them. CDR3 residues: CASYPAAGANVLTF. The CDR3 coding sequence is TGTGCCAGCTACCCTGCGGCGGGGGCCAACGTCCTGACTTTC.

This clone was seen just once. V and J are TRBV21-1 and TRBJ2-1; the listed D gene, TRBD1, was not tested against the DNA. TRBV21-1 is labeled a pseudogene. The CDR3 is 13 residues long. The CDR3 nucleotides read TGTGCCAGCAGCAAAAAGTGTCGGCAGGGTACGTTCTTC. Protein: CASSKKCRQGTFF.

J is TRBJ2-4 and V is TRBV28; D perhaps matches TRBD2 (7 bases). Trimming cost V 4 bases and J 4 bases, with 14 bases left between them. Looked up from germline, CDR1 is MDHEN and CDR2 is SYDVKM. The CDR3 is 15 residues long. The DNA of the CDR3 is TGTGCCAGCAGTTCGGGGGGCACCCTGAAAAACATTCAGTACTTC. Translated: CASSSGGTLKNIQYF.

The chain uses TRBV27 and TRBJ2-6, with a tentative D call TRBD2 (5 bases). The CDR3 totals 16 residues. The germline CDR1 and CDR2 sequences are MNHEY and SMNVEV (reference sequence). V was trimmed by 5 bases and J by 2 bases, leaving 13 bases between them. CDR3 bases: TGTGCCAGCAGTACCCTCGAGGAGGCTGGGGCCAACGTCCTGACTTTC. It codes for CASSTLEEAGANVLTF. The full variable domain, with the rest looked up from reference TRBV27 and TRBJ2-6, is EAQVTQNPRYLITVTGKKLTVTCSQNMNHEYMSWYRQDPGLGLRQIYYSMNVEVTDKGDVPEGYKVSRKEKRNFPLILESPSPNQTSLYFCASSTLEEAGANVLTFGAGSRLTVL.

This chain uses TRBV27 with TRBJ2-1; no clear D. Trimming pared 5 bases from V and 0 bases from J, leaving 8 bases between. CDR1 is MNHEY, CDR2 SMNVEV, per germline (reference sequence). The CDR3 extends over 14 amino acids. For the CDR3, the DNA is TGTGCCAGCAGTCCAGGCGCCTCCTACAATGAGCAGTTCTTC. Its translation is CASSPGASYNEQFF.

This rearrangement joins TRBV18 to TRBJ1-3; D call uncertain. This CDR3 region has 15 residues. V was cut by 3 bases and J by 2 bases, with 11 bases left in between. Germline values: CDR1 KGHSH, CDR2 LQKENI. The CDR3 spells CASSPPRLPGNTIYF. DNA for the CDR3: TGTGCCAGCTCACCGCCGAGGCTACCTGGAAACACCATATATTTT.

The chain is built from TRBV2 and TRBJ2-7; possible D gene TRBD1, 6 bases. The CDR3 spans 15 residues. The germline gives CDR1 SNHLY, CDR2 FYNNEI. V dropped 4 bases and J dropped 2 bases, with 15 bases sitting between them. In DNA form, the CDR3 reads TGTGCCAGCAGTGGGCCCGGGACAAACCCCTACGAGCAGTACTTC. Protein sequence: CASSGPGTNPYEQYF.

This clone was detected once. CDR3 in DNA: TGTGCCAGCAGTTACTCGACAGCTTTCTACGAGCAGTACTTC. This encodes CASSYSTAFYEQYF. The chain has TRBV6-5 and TRBJ2-7; perhaps TRBD1 as D (5 bases). V gave up 0 bases and J gave up 3 bases, with 9 bases separating them. CDR3 length: 14 residues. Germline CDR1 MNHEY, CDR2 SVGAGI.

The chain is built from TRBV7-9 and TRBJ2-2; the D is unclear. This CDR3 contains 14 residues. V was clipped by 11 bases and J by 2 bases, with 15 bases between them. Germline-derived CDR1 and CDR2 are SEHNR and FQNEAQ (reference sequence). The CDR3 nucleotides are TGTGCCGCTGGTCGCGGAACAAACACCGGGGAGCTGTTTTTT. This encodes CAAGRGTNTGELFF.

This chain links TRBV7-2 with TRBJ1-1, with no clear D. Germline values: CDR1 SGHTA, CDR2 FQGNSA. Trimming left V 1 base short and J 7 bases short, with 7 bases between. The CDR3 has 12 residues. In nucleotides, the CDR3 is TGTGCCAGCAGCTTAGGGCGGGATGAAGCTTTCTTT. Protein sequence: CASSLGRDEAFF.

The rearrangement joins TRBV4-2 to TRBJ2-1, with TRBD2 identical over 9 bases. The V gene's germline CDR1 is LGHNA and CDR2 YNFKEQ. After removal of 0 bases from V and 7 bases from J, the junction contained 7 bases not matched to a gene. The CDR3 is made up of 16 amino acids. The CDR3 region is CASSQEAGGGGNEQFF. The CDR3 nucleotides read TGTGCCAGCAGCCAAGAAGCGGGGGGCGGGGGGAATGAGCAGTTCTTC.

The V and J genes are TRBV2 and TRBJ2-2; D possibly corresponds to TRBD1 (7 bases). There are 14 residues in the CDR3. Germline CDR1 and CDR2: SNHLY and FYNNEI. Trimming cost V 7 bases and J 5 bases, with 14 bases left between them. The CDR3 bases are TGTGCCAGCACCGGAGGGGGCTGGACCGGGGAGCTGTTTTTT. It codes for CASTGGGWTGELFF. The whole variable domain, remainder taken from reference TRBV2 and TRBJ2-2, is EPEVTQTPSHQVTQMGQEVILRCVPISNHLYFYWYRQILGQKVEFLVSFYNNEISEKSEIFDDQFSVERPDGSNFTLKIRSTKLEDSAMYFCASTGGGWTGELFFGEGSRLTVL.

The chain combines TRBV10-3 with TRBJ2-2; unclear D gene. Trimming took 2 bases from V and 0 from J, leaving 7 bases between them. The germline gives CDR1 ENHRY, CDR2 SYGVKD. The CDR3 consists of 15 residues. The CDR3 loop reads CAISEPRPNTGELFF. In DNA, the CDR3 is TGTGCCATCAGTGAGCCGCGGCCGAACACCGGGGAGCTGTTTTTT.

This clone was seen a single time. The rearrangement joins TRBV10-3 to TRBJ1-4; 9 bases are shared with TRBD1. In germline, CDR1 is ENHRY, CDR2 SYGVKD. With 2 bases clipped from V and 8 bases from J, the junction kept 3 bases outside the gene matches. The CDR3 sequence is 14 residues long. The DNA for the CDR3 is TGTGCCATCAGTGAGACAGGGGGCGAAGAAAAACTGTTTTTT. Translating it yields CAISETGGEEKLFF.

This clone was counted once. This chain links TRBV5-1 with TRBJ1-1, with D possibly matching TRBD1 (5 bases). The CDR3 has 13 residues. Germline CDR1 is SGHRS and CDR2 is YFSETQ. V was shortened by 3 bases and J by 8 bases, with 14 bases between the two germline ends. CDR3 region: CASSSGGGVEAFF. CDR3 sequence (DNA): TGCGCCAGCAGCTCCGGCGGGGGGGTGGAAGCTTTCTTT.

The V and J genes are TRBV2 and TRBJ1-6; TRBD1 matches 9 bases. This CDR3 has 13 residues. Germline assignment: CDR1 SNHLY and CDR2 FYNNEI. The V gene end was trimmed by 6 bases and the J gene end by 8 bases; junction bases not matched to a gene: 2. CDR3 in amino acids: CASRGQGYSPLHF. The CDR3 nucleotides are TGTGCCAGCAGAGGACAGGGGTATTCACCCCTCCACTTT.

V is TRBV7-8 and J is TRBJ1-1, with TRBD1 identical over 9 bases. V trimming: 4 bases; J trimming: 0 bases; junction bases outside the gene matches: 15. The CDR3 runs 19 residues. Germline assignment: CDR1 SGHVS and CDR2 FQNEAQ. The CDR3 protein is CASSSSSSGTGLMNTEAFF. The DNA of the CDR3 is TGTGCCAGCAGCTCCTCCTCCTCCGGGACAGGGCTAATGAACACTGAAGCTTTCTTT.

The CDR3 bases are TGTGCCAGCAGTTACTTGGCGGGAGGAGCACATACGCAGTATTTT. Protein sequence: CASSYLAGGAHTQYF. The chain carries TRBV6-6 and TRBJ2-3, with 8 bases lining up with TRBD2. V lost 1 base to trimming and J lost 7 bases; unmatched junction nucleotides: 7. CDR3 size: 15 residues. The germline V gene has CDR1 MNHNY and CDR2 SVGAGI (reference sequence).

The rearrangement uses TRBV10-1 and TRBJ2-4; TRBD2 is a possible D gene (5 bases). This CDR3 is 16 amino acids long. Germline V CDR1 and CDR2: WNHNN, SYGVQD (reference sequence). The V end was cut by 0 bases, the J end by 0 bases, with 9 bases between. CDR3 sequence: CASSESNEGAKNIQYF. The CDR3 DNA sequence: TGCGCCAGCAGTGAGTCGAATGAGGGAGCCAAAAACATTCAGTACTTC.

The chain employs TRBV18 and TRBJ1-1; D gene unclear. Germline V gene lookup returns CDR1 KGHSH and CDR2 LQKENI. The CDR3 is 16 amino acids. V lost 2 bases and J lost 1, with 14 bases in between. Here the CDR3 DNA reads TGTGCCAGCTCACCATTTGAACCGGGGAAGAACACTGAAGCTTTCTTT. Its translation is CASSPFEPGKNTEAFF.

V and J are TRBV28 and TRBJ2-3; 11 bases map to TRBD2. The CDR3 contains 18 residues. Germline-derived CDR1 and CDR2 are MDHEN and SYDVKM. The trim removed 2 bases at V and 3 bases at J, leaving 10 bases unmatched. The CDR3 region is CASSLGLLSGRGTDTQYF. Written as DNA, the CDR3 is TGTGCCAGCAGTTTAGGCCTCCTTAGCGGGAGGGGGACAGATACGCAGTATTTT.

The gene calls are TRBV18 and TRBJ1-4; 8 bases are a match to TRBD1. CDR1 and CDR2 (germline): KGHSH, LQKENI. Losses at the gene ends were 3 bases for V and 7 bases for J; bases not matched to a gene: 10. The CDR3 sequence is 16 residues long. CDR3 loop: CASSPLGQAMFEKLFF. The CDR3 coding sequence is TGTGCCAGCTCACCTTTGGGACAGGCAATGTTTGAAAAACTGTTTTTT.

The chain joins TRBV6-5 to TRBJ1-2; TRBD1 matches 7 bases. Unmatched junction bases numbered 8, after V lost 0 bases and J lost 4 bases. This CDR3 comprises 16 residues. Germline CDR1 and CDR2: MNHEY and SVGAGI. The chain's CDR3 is CASSYSTGQGSYGYTF. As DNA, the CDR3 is TGTGCCAGCAGTTACTCGACAGGGCAGGGCTCCTATGGCTACACCTTC.

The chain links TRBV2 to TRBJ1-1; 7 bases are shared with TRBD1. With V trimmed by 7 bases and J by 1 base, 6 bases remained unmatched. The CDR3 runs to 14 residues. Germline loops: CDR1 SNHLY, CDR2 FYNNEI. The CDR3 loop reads CASTDRVSNTEAFF. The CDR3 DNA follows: TGTGCCAGCACAGACAGGGTTTCGAACACTGAAGCTTTCTTT.

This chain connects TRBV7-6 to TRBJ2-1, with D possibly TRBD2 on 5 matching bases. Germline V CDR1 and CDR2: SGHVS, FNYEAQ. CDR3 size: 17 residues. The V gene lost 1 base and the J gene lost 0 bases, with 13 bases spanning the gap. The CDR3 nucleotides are TGTGCCAGCAGCTTAGTAGGCGGGCCAAGCTCCTACAATGAGCAGTTCTTC. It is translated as CASSLVGGPSSYNEQFF.

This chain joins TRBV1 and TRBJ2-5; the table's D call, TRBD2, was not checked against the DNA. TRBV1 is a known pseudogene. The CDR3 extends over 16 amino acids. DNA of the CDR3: TGCACCAGCTGGGGACTAGCGGGGGGCAGGCAAGAGACCCAGTACTTC. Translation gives CTSWGLAGGRQETQYF.

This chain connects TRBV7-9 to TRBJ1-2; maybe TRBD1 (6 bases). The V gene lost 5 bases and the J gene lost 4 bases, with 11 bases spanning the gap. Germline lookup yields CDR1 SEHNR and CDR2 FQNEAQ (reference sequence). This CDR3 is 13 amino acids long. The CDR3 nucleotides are TGTGCCAGCAGCCCCGGACAGCTCTATGGCTACACCTTC. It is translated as CASSPGQLYGYTF. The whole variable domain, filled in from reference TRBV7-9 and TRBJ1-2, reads DTGVSQNPRHKITKRGQNVTFRCDPISEHNRLYWYRQTLGQGPEFLTYFQNEAQLEKSRLLSDRFSAERPKGSFSTLEIQRTEQGDSAMYLCASSPGQLYGYTFGSGTRLTVV.